This TCR beta chain was sequenced for a study of Graves' ophthalmopathy and Graves' hyperthyroidism. Deletions cut 1 base from V and 7 bases from J, with 11 bases between. The CDR3 spans 14 residues. Germline V gene sequence: CDR1 SGHRS, CDR2 YFSETQ. The authors amplified TCR beta CDR3 regions from RNA transcripts. RT-PCR in the first round used HTBI primers; a second-round multiplex PCR followed. TCRdb analysed the multiplex PCR reads with MiXCR anew, one entry per CDR3 protein. The profile covers fewer than 400,000 distinct CDR3 sequences, with about 17% appearing a single time and roughly 1.5% taken by the ten largest.

The rearrangement joins TRBV5-1 to TRBJ2-2, with D hard to call. The receptor was derived from a woman younger than 30 with Graves' ophthalmopathy. The sample comprised peripheral blood. CDR3 sequence reads: CASSLKGTGGELFF. As DNA, the CDR3 is TGCGCCAGCAGCTTGAAGGGTACCGGCGGGGAGCTGTTTTTT.